These T cell receptor beta chains were read from a single sample in a study of blood T cell repertoires in COVID-19. Some clones are missing from TCRdb's copy, which holds only in-frame ones; the method was immunoSEQ multiplex PCR. The sample holds 170,000 or so clones, roughly 89% seen once. Sample: peripheral blood. The receptors derive from a woman aged 70-85 years with COVID-19, enrolled during active disease. The CDR3 runs from the conserved cysteine through the conserved F or W. The D gene is left open where the match is weak. Clone size is given for some rows only: seen once, a few or many times, or a class if the clone is expanded.

J,D,size,V,CDR3,DNA
TRBJ2-5,TRBD1,.,TRBV27,CASSPRTGATETQYF,TGTGCCAGCAGTCCAAGGACAGGGGCGACGGAGACCCAGTACTTC
TRBJ2-1,TRBD2,.,TRBV6-6,CASSDGTSGGNEQFF,TGTGCCAGCAGTGACGGGACTAGCGGGGGCAATGAGCAGTTCTTC
TRBJ2-1,TRBD2,.,TRBV6-2/TRBV6-3,CASSYSRLGTSMNEQFF,TGTGCCAGCAGTTACTCGAGGTTGGGGACTAGCATGAATGAGCAGTTCTTC
TRBJ1-2,TRBD1,.,TRBV2,CASSEDRRILGYTF,TGTGCCAGCAGTGAGGACAGGAGAATTCTGGGCTACACCTTC
TRBJ1-1,TRBD1,many,TRBV18,CASSLKQGVTEAFF,TGTGCCAGCTCACTCAAACAGGGGGTCACTGAAGCTTTCTTT
TRBJ2-5,.,.,TRBV19,CASSMWGRGETQYF,TGTGCCAGTAGTATGTGGGGGAGGGGGGAGACCCAGTACTTC
TRBJ2-3,TRBD2,.,TRBV15,CATSSDLRASGFTDTQYF,TGTGCCACCAGCAGCGACCTCCGCGCTAGCGGTTTCACAGATACGCAGTATTTT
TRBJ2-3,.,once,TRBV11-3,CASSSPRGTDTQYF,TGTGCCAGCAGCTCCCCCCGGGGCACAGATACGCAGTATTTT
TRBJ2-6,.,.,TRBV6-5,CASSYPVSGANVLTF,TGTGCCAGCAGTTACCCTGTCTCTGGGGCCAACGTCCTGACTTTC
TRBJ2-5,.,.,TRBV15,CATSKGDTQETQYF,TGTGCCACCAGCAAGGGGGACACCCAAGAGACCCAGTACTTC
TRBJ1-5,.,.,TRBV3-1/TRBV3-2,CASSQAGSGQPQHF,TGTGCCAGCAGCCAAGCAGGGTCTGGCCAGCCCCAGCATTTT
TRBJ1-1,TRBD1,.,TRBV28,CASIIAGQTGEAFF,TGTGCCAGCATCATCGCGGGACAGACCGGGGAAGCTTTCTTT
TRBJ2-2,.,.,TRBV12-3/TRBV12-4,CASSSGELFF,TGTGCCAGCAGTTCGGGGGAGCTGTTTTTT
TRBJ2-7,TRBD1,few,TRBV29-1,CSVVPGQGSPYEQYF,TGCAGCGTTGTTCCCGGACAGGGAAGCCCCTACGAGCAGTACTTC
TRBJ1-5,TRBD1,.,TRBV19,CASRAGTGNKNQPQHF,TGTGCCAGTAGAGCGGGGACAGGCAATAAGAATCAGCCCCAGCATTTT
TRBJ1-2,.,.,TRBV6-5,CASSYSRRDYGYTF,TGTGCCAGCAGTTACTCACGCAGGGACTATGGCTACACCTTC
TRBJ1-1,.,.,TRBV28,CASSLFPVGLEAFF,TGTGCCAGCAGTTTATTCCCGGTGGGGCTGGAAGCTTTCTTT
TRBJ2-3,TRBD2,.,TRBV2,CASCEMPAGGRTDTQYF,TGTGCCAGCTGCGAGATGCCAGCGGGAGGCCGCACAGATACGCAGTATTTT
TRBJ1-1,.,.,TRBV30,CAWSVSGLLMNTEAFF,TGTGCCTGGAGTGTCTCCGGCTTACTAATGAACACTGAAGCTTTCTTT
TRBJ1-5,TRBD1,once,TRBV19,CASSIDRDRDQPQHF,TGTGCCAGTAGTATAGATCGGGACAGGGACCAGCCCCAGCATTTT
TRBJ1-2,TRBD1,.,TRBV6-1,CASSEATGQGYGYTF,TGTGCCAGCAGTGAAGCGACTGGACAGGGCTATGGCTACACCTTC
TRBJ2-3,TRBD2,.,TRBV9,CASSVATASGTSTDTQYF,TGTGCCAGCAGCGTAGCTACGGCTAGCGGAACTAGCACAGATACGCAGTATTTT
TRBJ1-2,.,.,TRBV6-6,CASRVASGSGGGYTF,TGTGCCAGCAGAGTAGCCTCTGGGTCTGGCGGAGGCTACACCTTC
TRBJ1-2,.,.,TRBV2,CASTLGTGSGYTF,TGTGCCAGCACCCTAGGAACAGGGAGCGGCTACACCTTC
TRBJ2-5,.,once,TRBV7-3,CASSLDGGQETQYF,TGTGCCAGCAGCTTGGACGGGGGACAAGAGACCCAGTACTTC
TRBJ1-6,TRBD1,.,TRBV28,CASTWTGLNSPLHF,TGTGCCAGCACTTGGACAGGGCTAAATTCACCCCTCCACTTT
TRBJ1-5,TRBD1,.,TRBV6-2/TRBV6-3,CASSWTGGRDQPQHF,TGTGCCAGCAGTTGGACAGGGGGCAGAGATCAGCCCCAGCATTTT
TRBJ2-2,.,.,TRBV6-6,CASTQAQNTGELFF,TGTGCCAGCACCCAGGCCCAGAACACCGGGGAGCTGTTTTTT
TRBJ2-3,TRBD2,once,TRBV7-2,CASSTGLAGAGDTQYF,TGTGCCAGCAGCACAGGACTAGCGGGAGCAGGAGATACGCAGTATTTT
TRBJ2-1,.,.,TRBV7-6,CASSLAAVPSFNNEQFF,TGTGCCAGCAGCTTAGCGGCGGTGCCTAGCTTCAACAATGAGCAGTTCTTC
TRBJ2-2,.,.,TRBV18,CASSYAEGTTGELFF,TGTGCCAGCTCATACGCCGAGGGGACAACCGGGGAGCTGTTTTTT
TRBJ1-1,.,.,TRBV11-2,CASSRVRGWTEAFF,TGTGCCAGCAGCCGAGTGCGGGGCTGGACTGAAGCTTTCTTT
TRBJ2-1,.,.,TRBV3-1/TRBV3-2,CASSQDIARREQFF,TGTGCCAGCAGCCAAGATATCGCTAGACGGGAGCAGTTCTTC
TRBJ2-3,.,once,TRBV6-5,CASSPPEEEIDTQYF,TGTGCCAGCAGTCCCCCTGAAGAGGAAATAGATACGCAGTATTTT
TRBJ2-3,.,.,TRBV7-6,CASSYTSRNTDTQYF,TGTGCCAGCAGCTACACTAGCAGGAACACAGATACGCAGTATTTT
TRBJ2-3,TRBD1,.,TRBV7-3,CASSRDREPDTQYF,TGTGCCAGCAGCCGGGACAGGGAGCCAGATACGCAGTATTTT
TRBJ1-2,TRBD1,.,TRBV24-1,CATSGPGQGAYYGYTF,TGTGCCACCAGTGGTCCGGGACAGGGGGCATACTATGGCTACACCTTC
TRBJ2-2,TRBD2,.,TRBV28,CAARTSGTGELFF,TGTGCTGCTCGGACTAGCGGGACCGGGGAGCTGTTTTTT
TRBJ2-7,.,.,TRBV5-1,CASSRAGTYEQYF,TGCGCCAGCAGCCGGGCAGGGACCTACGAGCAGTACTTC
TRBJ1-3,.,.,TRBV29-1,CSVAYSGNTIYF,TGCAGCGTCGCCTACTCTGGAAACACCATATATTTT
TRBJ1-2,.,.,TRBV12-3/TRBV12-4,CASRPLANYGYTF,TGTGCCAGCAGACCATTAGCTAACTATGGCTACACCTTC
TRBJ1-2,.,.,TRBV18,CASSPDISYGYTF,TGTGCCAGCTCACCTGACATATCCTATGGCTACACCTTC
TRBJ1-4,.,.,TRBV5-5,CASSLRGYANEKLFF,TGTGCCAGCAGCTTAAGAGGCTATGCTAATGAAAAACTGTTTTTT
TRBJ1-4,TRBD1,.,TRBV11-3,CASSARGPRQGSEKLFF,TGTGCCAGCAGCGCTAGGGGGCCGAGACAGGGCTCCGAAAAACTGTTTTTT
TRBJ1-6,TRBD1,.,TRBV5-1,CASSFLDREFNSPLHF,TGCGCCAGCAGCTTCCTCGACAGGGAGTTCAATTCACCCCTCCACTTT
TRBJ1-5,.,.,TRBV7-2,CASSLDRNQPQHF,TGTGCCAGCAGCTTAGACAGAAATCAGCCCCAGCATTTT